The T cell receptor (beta chain) described here comes from a study of shared clonotypes between healthy human individuals. Turning to this clone: In the same sample, other DNA sequences code for this CDR3.

Some clones are missing from TCRdb's copy, which holds only in-frame ones; the method was immunoSEQ multiplex PCR. The sample includes some 1,900,000 clones, about 94% of them seen just once. The CDR3 totals 12 residues. The V gene's germline CDR1 is SEHNR and CDR2 FQNEAQ (reference sequence). V was cut by 1 base and J by 4 bases, with 2 bases left in between. Terminally differentiated effector memory CD45RA+ cells were excluded from the naive CD8 cells, which were CD45RO-negative and positively selected for CCR7. The TCR was taken from a man between 18 and 35 years old in good health. The genes are TRBV7-9 and TRBJ1-5; D not certain. Source material: naive CD8+ T cells sorted from blood. The CDR3 loop is CASSLENQPQHF. The CDR3 DNA is TGTGCCAGCAGCTTAGAAAATCAGCCCCAGCATTTT.